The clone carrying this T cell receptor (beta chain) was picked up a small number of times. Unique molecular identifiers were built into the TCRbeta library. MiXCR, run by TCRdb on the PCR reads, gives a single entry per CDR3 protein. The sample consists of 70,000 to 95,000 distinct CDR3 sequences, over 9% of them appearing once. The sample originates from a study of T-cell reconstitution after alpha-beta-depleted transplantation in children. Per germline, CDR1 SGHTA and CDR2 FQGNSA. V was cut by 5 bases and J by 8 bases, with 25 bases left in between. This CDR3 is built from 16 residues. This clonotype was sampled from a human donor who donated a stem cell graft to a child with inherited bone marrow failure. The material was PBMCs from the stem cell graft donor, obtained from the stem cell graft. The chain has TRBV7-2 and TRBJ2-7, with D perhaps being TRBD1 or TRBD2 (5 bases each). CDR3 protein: CASSATYPRDESKQYF. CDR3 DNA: TGTGCCAGCAGCGCAACATACCCCCGGGACGAGTCGAAGCAGTACTTC. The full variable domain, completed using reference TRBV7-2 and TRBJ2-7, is GAGVSQSPSNKVTEKGKDVELRCDPISGHTALYWYRQSLGQGLEFLIYFQGNSAPDKSGLPSDRFSAERTGGSVSTLTIQRTQQEDSAVYLCASSATYPRDESKQYFGPGTRLTVT.